Following are 27 T cell receptor beta chains from one sample sequenced in a study of vaccination effects on CD4 cells after COVID-19. ViraFEST used viral peptide pools to expand antigen-specific CD4+ T cells before sequencing. Investigators separated out CD4+ T cells once around 9 days of culture had passed. Participants each got two BNT162b2 or mRNA-1273 vaccine doses. For these TCRs, the target antigens are not known. Using immunoSEQ multiplex PCR, the repertoire was profiled, and TCRdb retains in-frame clones only, with some absent. Here the sample spans roughly 59,000 clones, under 80% being singletons. The specimen was CD4+ T cells from PBMCs cultured with HCoV-OC43 spike peptides, collected after COVID-19 vaccination. Specified subset: HCoV-OC43 spike overlapping peptide pool stimulation. The source of these receptors is a human donor who received a COVID-19 vaccine.

V gene TRBV30 combines with J gene TRBJ2-3, with TRBD1 matching over 9 bases. The CDR3 loop spans 14 amino acids. Germline CDR1 is GTSNPN and CDR2 is SVGIG (reference sequence). V was clipped by 6 bases and J by 3 bases; unmatched bases: 7. The CDR3 DNA follows: TGTGCCTGTGAGGACAGGGGCGCAACAGATACGCAGTATTTT. This encodes CACEDRGATDTQYF.

CDR3 bases: TGTGCCAGCAGCTTGGAGGGACAGGGGGGGAGGGAGACCCAGTACTTC. It specifies CASSLEGQGGRETQYF. The V and J genes are TRBV5-6 and TRBJ2-5; 11 bases match TRBD1. The V gene end was trimmed by 0 bases and the J gene end by 5 bases; junction bases not matched to a gene: 6. The CDR3 length is 16 residues. The germline V gene encodes CDR1 SGHDT and CDR2 YYEEEE.

The V gene is TRBV18, the J gene TRBJ1-1, with a possible D match to TRBD1 (6 bases). The germline V gene encodes CDR1 KGHSH and CDR2 LQKENI. This CDR3 is built from 16 residues. V lost 3 bases to trimming and J lost 4 bases, with 18 bases between them. The CDR3 DNA follows: TGTGCCAGCTCACCGGGCTTTGGAGGGGGGCGCACTGAAGCTTTCTTT. Its protein is CASSPGFGGGRTEAFF.

The chain carries TRBV6-6 and TRBJ2-4, with no clear D. The germline V gene encodes CDR1 MNHNY and CDR2 SVGAGI (reference sequence). With 4 bases removed from V and 0 bases from J, the gap between germline ends came to 13 bases. The CDR3 is 16 amino acids. The CDR3 nucleotides are TGTGCCAGCAGTTCCGTAGCAGACCGAGCCAAAAACATTCAGTACTTC. Translated: CASSSVADRAKNIQYF.

The chain combines TRBV28 with TRBJ2-5, with 8 bases aligning to TRBD2. The CDR3 has 16 residues. Germline assignment: CDR1 MDHEN and CDR2 SYDVKM. The V gene end was trimmed by 6 bases and the J gene end by 5 bases; junction bases not matched to a gene: 14. In DNA form, the CDR3 reads TGTGCCAGCAGAGCCGGGGGGGTCCAGGGCGGCGAGACCCAGTACTTC. This sequence encodes CASRAGGVQGGETQYF.

V and J are TRBV12-3 or TRBV12-4 and TRBJ1-4, with 8 nucleotides matching TRBD1. CDR3 length: 13 residues. J gave up 5 bases and V 9 bases, and 5 bases lay outside the gene matches. The CDR3 is CASYRDRNEKLFF. The DNA of the CDR3 is TGTGCCAGTTACCGGGACAGGAATGAAAAACTGTTTTTT.

This chain links TRBV5-1 with TRBJ1-4; no clear D gene. CDR3 length: 14 amino acids. Trimming removed 1 base at V and 7 bases at J, with 11 bases between. Germline-derived CDR1 and CDR2 are SGHRS and YFSETQ. Here the CDR3 DNA reads TGCGCCAGCAGCTTGCCCGGGAAGGGTGAAAAACTGTTTTTT. It specifies CASSLPGKGEKLFF.

The CDR3 nucleotides are TGTGCCAGCAGCTGGGGGGCCGGTGGGGGTCAAACCGGGGAGCTGTTTTTT. It specifies CASSWGAGGGQTGELFF. V gene TRBV7-8 combines with J gene TRBJ2-2; tentatively, D is TRBD1 or TRBD2 (6 bases each). V was pared by 4 bases and J by 5 bases, with 20 bases between. CDR1 and CDR2 from the germline V gene are SGHVS and FQNEAQ. This CDR3 comprises 17 residues.

The rearrangement links TRBV10-3 to TRBJ1-1; D might be TRBD1 (5 bases). The germline V gene has CDR1 ENHRY and CDR2 SYGVKD. There are 14 residues in the CDR3. Trimming removed 4 bases from V and 5 bases from J, with 14 bases in between. DNA of the CDR3: TGTGCCATCAGTGCCGACCTCTGGGGGACTGAAGCTTTCTTT. Translation: CAISADLWGTEAFF.

A remark on this clone: Other DNA sequences in this specimen translate into the identical CDR3. This rearrangement joins TRBV5-1 to TRBJ1-2; D is uncertain. Germline CDR1 and CDR2: SGHRS and YFSETQ. The CDR3 is made up of 14 amino acids. V gave up 0 bases and J gave up 0 bases, with 6 bases separating them. The CDR3 DNA reads TGCGCCAGCAGCTTGGGAGGGACTAACTATGGCTACACCTTC. It specifies CASSLGGTNYGYTF. Using reference TRBV5-1 and TRBJ1-2 for the parts outside the CDR3, the full variable domain is KAGVTQTPRYLIKTRGQQVTLSCSPISGHRSVSWYQQTPGQGLQFLFEYFSETQRNKGNFPGRFSGRQFSNSRSEMNVSTLELGDSALYLCASSLGGTNYGYTFGSGTRLTVV.

The J gene is TRBJ1-5, the V gene TRBV24-1; no firm D call. Germline lookup yields CDR1 KGHDR and CDR2 SFDVKD. The germline V and J ends were trimmed by 5 bases and 0 bases, with 10 bases remaining between them. The CDR3 totals 15 residues. The DNA of the CDR3 is TGTGCCACCAGTGCGGCGGATTATAGCAATCAGCCCCAGCATTTT. This translates into CATSAADYSNQPQHF.

The V call is TRBV18, the J call TRBJ1-1; possible D gene TRBD1, 6 bases. The germline CDR1 and CDR2 sequences are KGHSH and LQKENI. The CDR3 length is 14 residues. V lost 3 bases to trimming and J lost 2 bases, with 10 bases between them. The CDR3 loop is CASSPDRYNTEAFF. The DNA for the CDR3 is TGTGCCAGCTCACCGGACAGATATAACACTGAAGCTTTCTTT.

This clone was seen a handful of times. This rearrangement joins TRBV30 to TRBJ1-5; D uncertain. The germline V gene has CDR1 GTSNPN and CDR2 SVGIG (reference sequence). The CDR3 covers 13 residues. Trimming took off 0 bases at V and 3 bases at J, with 6 bases between the two ends. The CDR3 coding sequence is TGTGCCTGGAGTGTACGTCCCAATCAGCCCCAGCATTTT. This gives the protein CAWSVRPNQPQHF.

This clone appeared a few times. CDR3 sequence: CASSLQGNTEAFF. In DNA, the CDR3 is TGTGCCAGCAGCTTGCAGGGGAACACTGAAGCTTTCTTT. The rearrangement links TRBV5-5 to TRBJ1-1, with D possibly TRBD1 on 5 matching bases. Germline CDR1 is SGHKS and CDR2 is YYEKEE (reference sequence). The CDR3 has 13 amino acids. The V end was cut by 1 base, the J end by 1 base, with 5 bases between.

This clone occurred once. The rearrangement links TRBV7-8 to TRBJ2-5, with D perhaps TRBD1 (6 bases). Germline V CDR1 and CDR2: SGHVS, FQNEAQ. Trimming removed 0 bases from V and 2 bases from J, with 10 bases in between. This CDR3 spans 15 amino acids. CDR3 DNA: TGTGCCAGCAGCTTAGCGTCAACAGGGCAAGAGACCCAGTACTTC. Translating it yields CASSLASTGQETQYF.

This clone showed up just a few times. In DNA form, the CDR3 reads TGCGCCAGCAGCTTGGAAGGGACATCCCAGGGAGAGCCCCAGCATTTT. Its protein product is CASSLEGTSQGEPQHF. The chain links TRBV5-1 to TRBJ1-5; a weak D match, TRBD1 (6 bases). In germline, CDR1 is SGHRS, CDR2 YFSETQ. V lost 0 bases and J lost 8, with 18 bases in between. This CDR3 region has 16 residues.

The gene calls are TRBV6-4 and TRBJ1-6; D possibly corresponds to TRBD1 (5 bases). The CDR3 sequence is 17 residues long. Germline V gene lookup returns CDR1 MRHNA and CDR2 SNTAGT. The V gene lost 5 bases and the J gene lost 4 bases, with 18 bases spanning the gap. The CDR3 DNA sequence: TGTGCCAGCAGTTCCCCAGGGATGACTAAATATAATTCACCCCTCCACTTT. Protein: CASSSPGMTKYNSPLHF.

V gene TRBV18 combines with J gene TRBJ1-4; TRBD1 matches at 9 bases. After removal of 3 bases from V and 8 bases from J, the junction contained 7 bases not matched to a gene. Germline V lookup: CDR1 KGHSH, CDR2 LQKENI. The CDR3 length is 15 residues. CDR3 in amino acids: CASSPTGTGSEKLFF. As DNA, the CDR3 is TGTGCCAGCTCACCTACCGGGACAGGGAGCGAAAAACTGTTTTTT.

The rearrangement uses TRBV18 and TRBJ1-5; D is possibly TRBD1 (5 bases). Germline V gene lookup returns CDR1 KGHSH and CDR2 LQKENI. V was shortened by 5 bases and J by 10 bases, with 18 bases between the two germline ends. CDR3 length: 14 residues. CDR3 loop: CASSEPGRTRPQHF. The CDR3, as DNA: TGTGCCAGCTCAGAACCGGGACGTACTCGTCCCCAGCATTTT.

The chain combines TRBV7-2 with TRBJ1-2, with TRBD1 identical over 8 bases. The trim removed 1 base at V and 5 bases at J, leaving 9 bases unmatched. This CDR3 has 16 amino acids. The germline V gene has CDR1 SGHTA and CDR2 FQGNSA. The CDR3 DNA follows: TGTGCCAGCAGCTTAGAAGTCAGGGGGCGCGTTTATGGCTACACCTTC. This sequence encodes CASSLEVRGRVYGYTF.

The chain uses TRBV5-4 and TRBJ2-3, with 12 positions matching TRBD2. Trimming took 0 bases from V and 7 from J; bases not matched to a gene: 3. Germline CDR1 and CDR2: SGHNT and YYREEE (reference sequence). The CDR3 length is 15 residues. The CDR3 DNA sequence: TGTGCCAGCAGCTTGGGACTAGCGGGGGACAATACGCAGTATTTT. It translates to CASSLGLAGDNTQYF.

V usage is TRBV29-1 and J usage is TRBJ1-4; the match to TRBD1 covers 10 bases. The germline V gene encodes CDR1 SQVTM and CDR2 ANQGSEA. J lost 7 bases, V lost 4 bases, and 3 bases had no gene match. The CDR3 runs to 13 residues. The DNA of the CDR3 is TGCAGCGTTGCCCGGGACAGGGGTGAAAAACTGTTTTTT. Residues: CSVARDRGEKLFF. Using reference TRBV29-1 and TRBJ1-4 for the parts outside the CDR3, the full variable domain is SAVISQKPSRDICQRGTSLTIQCQVDSQVTMMFWYRQQPGQSLTLIATANQGSEATYESGFVIDKFPISRPNLTFSTLTVSNMSPEDSSIYLCSVARDRGEKLFFGSGTQLSVL.

The V gene is TRBV28, the J gene TRBJ1-5; 7 bases fit TRBD1. Trimming removed 7 bases from V and 5 bases from J; junction bases left unmatched: 8. Per the germline V gene, CDR1 is MDHEN and CDR2 is SYDVKM. CDR3 size: 14 residues. The CDR3: CASTTGVGDQPQHF. CDR3 nucleotide sequence: TGTGCCAGCACAACAGGGGTGGGGGATCAGCCCCAGCATTTT.

The chain is built from TRBV2 and TRBJ2-1, with D perhaps assigned TRBD1 or TRBD2 (5 bases each). V shed 5 bases and J shed 2 bases, with 13 bases lying between them. The CDR3 consists of 15 residues. Looked up from germline, CDR1 is SNHLY and CDR2 is FYNNEI. The CDR3 nucleotides read TGTGCCAGCAGTCGGGACCGTCAGCCCTACAATGAGCAGTTCTTC. This gives the protein CASSRDRQPYNEQFF.

The chain is built from TRBV19 and TRBJ2-2; D assignment may be TRBD1 or TRBD2 (6 bases each). The CDR3 is made up of 17 amino acids. Per germline, CDR1 LNHDA and CDR2 SQIVND (reference sequence). The germline V and J ends were trimmed by 7 bases and 0 bases, with 18 bases remaining between them. In nucleotides, the CDR3 is TGTGCCAGTACAAAGAGGGGGGCCTACTCGAACACCGGGGAGCTGTTTTTT. Protein sequence: CASTKRGAYSNTGELFF.

This chain links TRBV18 with TRBJ1-1, with TRBD1 matching over 8 bases. Germline assignment: CDR1 KGHSH and CDR2 LQKENI. Trimming removed 3 bases from V and 5 bases from J; junction bases left unmatched: 8. There are 15 residues in the CDR3. This CDR3 reads CASSPARTGSTEAFF. CDR3 DNA sequence: TGTGCCAGCTCACCTGCCCGGACAGGGAGTACTGAAGCTTTCTTT.

The chain uses TRBV4-1 and TRBJ2-7; tentative D call: TRBD1 (5 bases). The CDR3 length is 13 residues. V lost 4 bases, J lost 5 bases, and 12 bases lay in between. Looked up from germline, CDR1 is MGHRA and CDR2 is YSYEKL. The CDR3, as DNA: TGCGCCAGCAGCCGACAGATAGGTAACGAGCAGTACGTC. This translates into CASSRQIGNEQYV.